Shown below are 28 T cell receptor beta chains from a single sample sequenced in a study of CD8 T cells in ankylosing spondylitis (dated by TCRdb to between 2016 and 2019). These receptors are not linked to any known antigen. Broad study findings and their caveats: Blood from ankylosing spondylitis patients appeared to be characterized by a TCR beta motif made up of under ten highly homologous amino acid variants.

Preparation of the library involved 5' RACE. This sample was sequenced with an Illumina HiSeq 2500. TCRdb reran the public reads through fastp at Q25 and MiXCR, keeping productive beta chains. Each CDR3 protein gets just one entry, which takes the most common genes and DNA from the rows behind it. The sample table shows about 700,000 distinct CDR3 sequences, and under 20% are seen once. About a fifth of the sample is in the top ten clones. The specimen sequenced was blood, either unsorted or a sorted T cell fraction (not recorded which). These receptors all come from a male donor with ankylosing spondylitis.

J is TRBJ2-1 and V is TRBV29-1, with D perhaps given as TRBD1 or TRBD2 (7 bases each). V lost 7 bases, J lost 2 bases, and 18 bases lay in between. The germline gives CDR1 SQVTM, CDR2 ANQGSEA. The CDR3 spans 15 residues. The CDR3 protein is CSALGGDRTYNEQFF. CDR3 DNA sequence: TGCAGCGCGTTGGGGGGGGACAGAACCTACAATGAGCAGTTCTTC.

This chain links TRBV29-1 with TRBJ1-2; D is unresolved. The CDR3 spans 17 residues. V was trimmed by 0 bases and J by 0 bases, leaving 17 bases between them. CDR1 and CDR2 from the germline V gene are SQVTM and ANQGSEA. The CDR3, as DNA: TGCAGCGTTGAAGACCCCGGACGGATCGGAGCTAACTATGGCTACACCTTC. Amino acid sequence: CSVEDPGRIGANYGYTF.

This clonotype came up a few times. The chain carries TRBV7-8 and TRBJ2-7, with 8 nucleotides matching TRBD2. There are 14 residues in the CDR3. Germline V gene lookup returns CDR1 SGHVS and CDR2 FQNEAQ. V trimming: 1 base; J trimming: 5 bases; junction bases outside the gene matches: 4. The DNA of the CDR3 is TGTGCCAGCAGCTTAGGTAGCGGGAAAGACGAGCAGTACTTC. Translating gives CASSLGSGKDEQYF.

The V and J genes are TRBV10-3 and TRBJ2-5; the match to TRBD2 covers 9 bases. The germline gives CDR1 ENHRY, CDR2 SYGVKD. There are 16 residues in the CDR3. Trimming at V came to 4 bases and at J to 5 bases, leaving 11 bases not matched to a gene. CDR3 loop: CAISVSKRGAAETQYF. The CDR3 DNA reads as TGTGCCATCAGTGTTAGTAAGCGGGGGGCCGCGGAGACCCAGTACTTC.

Only a few counts were recorded for this clonotype. The rearrangement uses TRBV10-3 and TRBJ2-3; possibly TRBD2 for D (6 bases). Germline CDR1 ENHRY, CDR2 SYGVKD. This CDR3 has 14 amino acids. V was clipped by 4 bases and J by 0 bases, with 8 bases between them. The CDR3 reads CAISGAGSTDTQYF. The CDR3 DNA sequence: TGTGCCATCAGTGGAGCGGGTAGCACAGATACGCAGTATTTT.

The chain joins TRBV20-1 to TRBJ2-3, with D perhaps given as TRBD1 or TRBD2 (5 bases each). Trimming shortened V by 1 base and J by 12 bases, and 23 bases separated the two germline ends. This CDR3 is 15 amino acids long. Germline V gives CDR1 DFQATT, CDR2 SNEGSKA (reference sequence). CDR3 nucleotide sequence: TGCAGTGCTAGAGCCGAGGAGGACTGGATCGGACAACAGTATTTT. This codes for CSARAEEDWIGQQYF.

The gene calls are TRBV5-5 and TRBJ2-3; no clear D gene. V gave up 0 bases and J gave up 6 bases, with 8 bases separating them. Germline V gives CDR1 SGHKS, CDR2 YYEKEE (reference sequence). The CDR3 totals 13 residues. For the CDR3, the DNA is TGTGCCAGCAGCTTGGTCCAGTCCGATACGCAGTATTTT. It yields the protein CASSLVQSDTQYF. The full variable domain, in which reference TRBV5-5 and TRBJ2-3 provide the parts outside the CDR3, is DAGVTQSPTHLIKTRGQQVTLRCSPISGHKSVSWYQQVLGQGPQFIFQYYEKEERGRGNFPDRFSARQFPNYSSELNVNALLLGDSALYLCASSLVQSDTQYFGPGTRLTVL.

The chain uses TRBV6-1 and TRBJ2-5; possibly TRBD2 for D (7 bases). CDR3 length equals 14 residues. Trimming pared 7 bases from V and 5 bases from J, leaving 17 bases between. Germline-derived CDR1 and CDR2 are MNHNS and SASEGT. CDR3 sequence: CASTPVRGGETQYF. CDR3 DNA: TGTGCCAGCACCCCAGTTAGGGGGGGGGAGACCCAGTACTTC.

Only a few counts were recorded for this clonotype. CDR3 DNA sequence: TGTGCCAGTTCCAGCAGGGGGGTCCGTATCACTGAAGCTTTCTTT. It translates to CASSSRGVRITEAFF. V and J are TRBV19 and TRBJ1-1; the match to TRBD1 covers 7 bases. There are 15 residues in the CDR3. Germline CDR1 LNHDA, CDR2 SQIVND (reference sequence). Trimming at V came to 8 bases and at J to 4 bases, leaving 13 bases not matched to a gene.

In this sample, this clonotype turned up a few times. This chain joins TRBV10-3 and TRBJ2-3; 8 nucleotides match TRBD2. This CDR3 is 18 amino acids long. V shed 3 bases and J 5 bases; nucleotides not matched to a gene: 16. Germline CDR1 is ENHRY and CDR2 is SYGVKD. CDR3 loop: CAISDFKAGGRKGDTQYF. The CDR3 nucleotides are TGTGCCATCAGTGATTTTAAGGCAGGCGGGAGGAAAGGAGATACGCAGTATTTT.

For the CDR3, the DNA is TGTGCCAGCAGTTTCGGCTGGGGCGAGCAGTACTTC. As protein: CASSFGWGEQYF. The chain recombines TRBV27 with TRBJ2-7; D is unresolved. This CDR3 spans 12 amino acids. Trimming removed 3 bases from V and 6 bases from J, with 9 bases in between. Germline loops: CDR1 MNHEY, CDR2 SMNVEV (reference sequence).

This clonotype showed up just a few times. The gene calls are TRBV15 and TRBJ2-7; 7 nucleotides match TRBD1. The CDR3 loop spans 15 amino acids. CDR1 is LNHNV, CDR2 YYDKDF, per germline (reference sequence). Trimming at V came to 0 bases and at J to 3 bases, leaving 5 bases not matched to a gene. As DNA, the CDR3 is TGTGCCACCAGCAGAGATCGGGGACAGTTCTACGAGCAGTACTTC. Amino acid sequence: CATSRDRGQFYEQYF.

In this sample, this clonotype turned up many times. The rearrangement links TRBV5-1 to TRBJ2-4; 8 nucleotides line up with TRBD1. V lost 0 bases to trimming and J lost 5 bases; unmatched junction nucleotides: 4. The CDR3 length is 15 residues. Germline-derived CDR1 and CDR2 are SGHRS and YFSETQ. The CDR3 sequence is CASSLAGQGQNIQYF. In DNA, the CDR3 is TGCGCCAGCAGCTTGGCCGGACAGGGCCAAAACATTCAGTACTTC.

This clonotype was detected only a few times. V gene TRBV24-1 combines with J gene TRBJ2-1; 8 bases agree with TRBD2. V lost 9 bases, J lost 6 bases, and 6 bases stayed unmatched. CDR3 length: 13 amino acids. CDR1 is KGHDR, CDR2 SFDVKD, per germline. CDR3 region: CATSRAGGNEQFF. The CDR3 nucleotides are TGTGCCACCTCCCGCGCGGGGGGCAATGAGCAGTTCTTC.

This clonotype was detected a few times. The chain recombines TRBV12-3 or TRBV12-4 with TRBJ2-7; the match to TRBD2 covers 7 bases. V gave up 6 bases and J gave up 6 bases; unmatched junction bases: 5. CDR3 size: 12 residues. The CDR3, as DNA: TGTGCCAGCAGCTCCCCGGGGGGCGAGCAGTACTTC. Encoded protein: CASSSPGGEQYF.

This clonotype showed up just a few times. CDR3 protein: CASSLSPLRGNTDTQYF. The DNA for the CDR3 is TGTGCCAGCAGTTTAAGTCCCTTGAGGGGGAACACAGATACGCAGTATTTT. The J gene is TRBJ2-3, the V gene TRBV12-3 or TRBV12-4, with a possible D match to TRBD1 (6 bases). The CDR3 totals 17 residues. The germline V and J ends were trimmed by 2 bases and 2 bases, with 17 bases remaining between them.

The CDR3 nucleotides are TGCGCCAGCAGCCAAGTTAAGGGGGGGAACCTCAATGAGCAGTTCTTC. This sequence encodes CASSQVKGGNLNEQFF. J is TRBJ2-1 and V is TRBV4-1, with D possibly matching TRBD2 (7 bases). V was pared by 1 base and J by 6 bases, with 16 bases between. The CDR3 contains 16 residues. Germline V gives CDR1 MGHRA, CDR2 YSYEKL.

The chain uses TRBV7-9 and TRBJ2-1; 8 bases agree with TRBD2. Germline V gives CDR1 SEHNR, CDR2 FQNEAQ (reference sequence). The CDR3 sequence is 16 residues long. V shed 5 bases, J shed 0 bases, and the junction held 6 bases outside the gene matches. The CDR3 region has the DNA TGTGCCAGCAGCCCTCCTGCGGGGGGCTCCTACAATGAGCAGTTCTTC. Translated, it gives CASSPPAGGSYNEQFF.

The rearrangement joins TRBV6-1 to TRBJ1-1; D is perhaps TRBD1 (5 bases). The V gene's germline CDR1 is MNHNS and CDR2 SASEGT. The CDR3 runs 13 residues. The germline V and J ends were trimmed by 6 bases and 6 bases, with 14 bases remaining between them. CDR3 residues: CASSAGTLAEAFF. The CDR3 DNA reads TGTGCCAGCAGCGCAGGGACCCTGGCTGAAGCTTTCTTT.

The chain has TRBV29-1 and TRBJ2-2; D might be TRBD2 (5 bases). CDR1 is SQVTM, CDR2 ANQGSEA, per germline. V gave up 7 bases and J gave up 6 bases, with 12 bases separating them. The CDR3 has 12 amino acids. As DNA, the CDR3 is TGCAGCGGTGATAGCGATTCCGGGGAGCTGTTTTTT. Its protein product is CSGDSDSGELFF.

The chain employs TRBV4-1 and TRBJ2-6; D may be TRBD1 or TRBD2 (5 bases each). Trimming pared 2 bases from V and 11 bases from J, leaving 16 bases between. Germline V gene data show CDR1 as MGHRA and CDR2 as YSYEKL. The CDR3 has 15 residues. CDR3 coding DNA: TGCGCCAGCAGCCAATATTCCGGACGGGGCGACGTCCTGACTTTC. Encoded protein: CASSQYSGRGDVLTF.

This clonotype was observed a few times. The gene calls are TRBV20-1 and TRBJ2-7; 11 bases are a match to TRBD2. This CDR3 spans 13 amino acids. Losses at the gene ends were 6 bases for V and 3 bases for J; bases not matched to a gene: 4. Germline V CDR1 and CDR2: DFQATT, SNEGSKA (reference sequence). DNA for the CDR3: TGCAGTGCGGGACTAGCGGACCACTACGAGCAGTACTTC. It codes for CSAGLADHYEQYF.

In this sample, this clonotype turned up many times. The chain employs TRBV29-1 and TRBJ2-1; D unresolved. Germline assignment: CDR1 SQVTM and CDR2 ANQGSEA. V was shortened by 5 bases and J by 0 bases, with 8 bases between the two germline ends. There are 13 residues in the CDR3. The CDR3 spells CSVLLISYNEQFF. DNA of the CDR3: TGCAGCGTTTTACTGATCTCCTACAATGAGCAGTTCTTC.

This clonotype came up a few times. This chain links TRBV27 with TRBJ1-3; D not resolved. Trimming pared 5 bases from V and 2 bases from J, leaving 13 bases between. The germline V gene encodes CDR1 MNHEY and CDR2 SMNVEV (reference sequence). The CDR3 spans 15 residues. CDR3 DNA: TGTGCCAGCAGTCTTCAACGGACGACTGGAAACACCATATATTTT. This encodes CASSLQRTTGNTIYF.

This clonotype was counted only a few times. The chain joins TRBV5-1 to TRBJ1-2; D not resolved. Germline CDR1 SGHRS, CDR2 YFSETQ. The CDR3 loop spans 14 amino acids. Trimming pared 3 bases from V and 4 bases from J, leaving 13 bases between. For the CDR3, the DNA is TGCGCCAGCAGCTCCGACGGAACTTCCTATGGCTACACCTTC. Translated: CASSSDGTSYGYTF.

J is TRBJ2-3 and V is TRBV29-1; 8 nucleotides line up with TRBD2. CDR1 is SQVTM, CDR2 ANQGSEA, per germline. The CDR3 runs to 14 residues. V gave up 3 bases and J gave up 8 bases; unmatched junction bases: 10. The DNA of the CDR3 is TGCAGCGTTGAGAGGGCGGGAGGTGGGGCTACGCAGTATTTT. Translation: CSVERAGGGATQYF.

This clonotype was observed a handful of times. V and J are TRBV9 and TRBJ2-1; perhaps D is TRBD1 or TRBD2 (5 bases each). CDR1 is SGDLS and CDR2 is YYNGEE in the germline V gene. The germline V and J ends were trimmed by 3 bases and 5 bases, with 12 bases remaining between them. CDR3 size: 14 residues. CDR3 amino acids: CASSAPGRHNEQFF. The CDR3 nucleotides are TGTGCCAGCAGCGCGCCGGGACGCCACAATGAGCAGTTCTTC.

This clonotype showed up just a few times. V is TRBV27 and J is TRBJ1-5; 7 positions match TRBD1. The CDR3 sequence is 17 residues long. With 0 bases clipped from V and 2 bases from J, the junction kept 7 bases outside the gene matches. CDR1 and CDR2 (germline): MNHEY, SMNVEV (reference sequence). The CDR3 protein is CASSLSSAGGGNQPQHF. As DNA, the CDR3 is TGTGCCAGCAGTTTATCATCGGCAGGGGGTGGCAATCAGCCCCAGCATTTT.